The 10 T cell receptor beta chains below were found in one sample sequenced in a study of tumor and adjacent non-tumor tissue in lung cancer. The template was RNA from unsorted bulk tissue. TCRbeta libraries were built with three rounds of nested PCR, modified from ARM-PCR. One entry per CDR3 protein, called by TCRdb with MiXCR from the multiplex PCR reads. This repertoire shows about 200,000 distinct CDR3 sequences, around 71% found once; its top ten account for less than 25%. What was sequenced was lung tumor tissue. The receptor set was obtained from a man in his sixties with non-small cell lung cancer.

The V gene is TRBV11-2, the J gene TRBJ2-1; D possibly uses TRBD1 or TRBD2 (5 bases each). V lost 6 bases to trimming and J lost 7 bases, with 22 bases between them. The length of the CDR3 is 16 residues. The germline gives CDR1 SGHAT, CDR2 FQNNGV. CDR3 in DNA: TGTGCCAGCAGACAAGCAGTGGGGACGGGGCTGAATGAGCAGTTCTTC. Residues: CASRQAVGTGLNEQFF.

In this sample, this clonotype turned up a few times. The gene calls are TRBV20-1 and TRBJ2-5; D gene unclear. V was pared by 0 bases and J by 2 bases, with 10 bases between. The CDR3 has 14 amino acids. Germline CDR1 reads DFQATT; CDR2 reads SNEGSKA (reference sequence). The CDR3 DNA reads TGCAGTGCTAGAGAAAGATTGGTTCAAGAGACCCAGTACTTC. It is translated as CSARERLVQETQYF.

This clonotype was observed many times. This chain uses TRBV20-1 with TRBJ1-1, with 7 bases that match TRBD1. Trimming cost V 2 bases and J 0 bases; bases outside gene matches: 6. Per the germline V gene, CDR1 is DFQATT and CDR2 is SNEGSKA (reference sequence). This CDR3 has 15 residues. CDR3 sequence: CSARPRQGVNTEAFF. The DNA for the CDR3 is TGCAGTGCTAGACCACGACAGGGAGTGAACACTGAAGCTTTCTTT.

The V and J genes are TRBV20-1 and TRBJ1-1; D is unresolved. The germline V gene has CDR1 DFQATT and CDR2 SNEGSKA (reference sequence). Trimming shortened V by 6 bases and J by 11 bases, and 28 bases separated the two germline ends. This CDR3 is 15 amino acids long. DNA of the CDR3: TGCAGTGCCCATCCCTCTCATGGAGCGGGAATAGACGCTTTCTTT. It encodes CSAHPSHGAGIDAFF.

A note on this clonotype: A single base separates this from a much larger clone, so it may be a read error. The chain's CDR3 is CASSQDPEYSNQPQHF. The CDR3 DNA is TGCGCCAGCAGCCAAGACCCAGAGTATAGCAATCAGCCCCAGCATTTT. This chain connects TRBV4-1 to TRBJ1-5; D remains ambiguous. V was trimmed by 0 bases and J by 0 bases, leaving 9 bases between them. The germline gives CDR1 MGHRA, CDR2 YSYEKL. The CDR3 has 16 residues.

This clonotype has a single count. One end of the junction is discordant with germline, which a read error may explain. The chain carries TRBV4-1 and TRBJ1-5; D call uncertain. The closer fit of TRBJ2-3 to the DNA end suggests the J call may be wrong. Germline V lookup: CDR1 MGHRA, CDR2 YSYEKL. The CDR3 totals 14 residues. The CDR3 DNA reads TGCTCCAGCAGCCAACATACAGTCAATCAGCCCCAGTATTTT. It codes for CSSSQHTVNQPQYF.

The CDR3 nucleotides are TGTGCCAGCAGCTTCCGACAGGGGGGCAATGAGCAGTTCTTC. Translated, it gives CASSFRQGGNEQFF. The chain employs TRBV5-6 and TRBJ2-1; the match to TRBD1 covers 9 bases. V lost 2 bases, J lost 6 bases, and 3 bases stayed unmatched. The length of the CDR3 is 14 residues. Germline V lookup: CDR1 SGHDT, CDR2 YYEEEE.

As for this clonotype: The junction differs from germline at one of its ends, possibly a read error. The J gene is TRBJ2-1, the V gene TRBV20-1; D gene ambiguous. In germline, CDR1 is DFQATT, CDR2 SNEGSKA (reference sequence). The CDR3 length is 12 residues. The CDR3 DNA reads TGCAGTGCTAGAGAAGACGGTAGTGAGCAGTCCTTC. It yields the protein CSAREDGSEQSF.

In the case of this clonotype: A much larger clone lies a single base off, so this may be a read error. This sequence joins TRBV12-3 or TRBV12-4 and TRBJ2-4, with 9 positions matching TRBD2. This CDR3 is built from 13 residues. The CDR3 here is CACSFGGGRAEYF. The CDR3 region has the DNA TGTGCCTGCAGCTTCGGAGGCGGGAGGGCCGAATACTTC.

About this clonotype itself: A clone one base away is much larger, so this may be a read error. J is TRBJ1-1 and V is TRBV20-1; D uncertain. The germline V gene has CDR1 DFQATT and CDR2 SNEGSKA (reference sequence). The CDR3 covers 12 residues. Here the CDR3 reads CSARDWVTEAIF. CDR3 DNA: TGCAGTGCTAGAGATTGGGTCACTGAAGCTATCTTT.